A single sample gave rise to the 18 T cell receptor beta chains below, sequenced in a study of T cells in Graves' hyperthyroidism and ophthalmopathy. Amplification of TCR beta CDR3 regions used RNA as the template. When the TCR CDR3 underwent first-round RT-PCR, the HTBI primer set was used. MiXCR, run by TCRdb on the multiplex PCR reads, gives a single entry per CDR3 protein. Altogether about 840,000 distinct CDR3 sequences are present, 35% to 45% being singletons, with the ten largest covering around 9.3%. Sequencing was performed on blood. These receptors were obtained from a man younger than 35 with Graves' hyperthyroidism.

The table lists this clonotype with a few counts. The rearrangement joins TRBV28 to TRBJ2-5, with 7 bases aligning to TRBD2. The CDR3 spans 15 residues. Germline V lookup: CDR1 MDHEN, CDR2 SYDVKM. The V gene end was trimmed by 5 bases and the J gene end by 1 base; junction bases not matched to a gene: 7. CDR3 region: CASSPLGGGQETQYF. CDR3 coding DNA: TGTGCCAGCAGTCCCCTTGGGGGGGGCCAAGAGACCCAGTACTTC. The full variable domain, with the rest looked up from reference TRBV28 and TRBJ2-5, is DVKVTQSSRYLVKRTGEKVFLECVQDMDHENMFWYRQDPGLGLRLIYFSYDVKMKEKGDIPEGYSVSREKKERFSLILESASTNQTSMYLCASSPLGGGQETQYFGPGTRLLVL.

In its sample, this clonotype was seen many times. This rearrangement joins TRBV29-1 to TRBJ1-4, with D possibly being TRBD1 (6 bases). V lost 4 bases, J lost 8 bases, and 11 bases lay in between. The germline CDR1 and CDR2 sequences are SQVTM and ANQGSEA. This CDR3 contains 12 residues. As DNA, the CDR3 is TGCAGCGTTGGGGAACAGGGAGAAAAACTGTTTTTT. This sequence encodes CSVGEQGEKLFF. Full variable domain (remainder filled in from reference TRBV29-1 and TRBJ1-4): SAVISQKPSRDICQRGTSLTIQCQVDSQVTMMFWYRQQPGQSLTLIATANQGSEATYESGFVIDKFPISRPNLTFSTLTVSNMSPEDSSIYLCSVGEQGEKLFFGSGTQLSVL.

The J gene is TRBJ1-4, the V gene TRBV4-3, with 8 bases lining up with TRBD1. CDR1 and CDR2 (germline): LGHNA, YSLEER. The V segment lost 4 bases and the J segment 12 bases; nucleotides outside the gene matches: 16. CDR3 length equals 16 residues. CDR3 nucleotides: TGCGCCAGCAGCCCTTCCAGGGGGCGGGGTGGGTTGGAACTGTTTTTT. Translated, it gives CASSPSRGRGGLELFF.

This clonotype appeared many times. The rearrangement joins TRBV20-1 to TRBJ2-7; 10 nucleotides match TRBD1. Germline V gene data show CDR1 as DFQATT and CDR2 as SNEGSKA (reference sequence). Losses at the gene ends were 7 bases for V and 3 bases for J; bases not matched to a gene: 6. This CDR3 comprises 13 residues. The CDR3 DNA reads as TGCAGTGTGGCGAGGGACAGGGGCTACGAGCAGTACTTC. Residues: CSVARDRGYEQYF.

This chain uses TRBV7-9 with TRBJ2-2; D gene ambiguous. Germline loops: CDR1 SEHNR, CDR2 FQNEAQ (reference sequence). V lost 2 bases to trimming and J lost 14 bases, with 0 bases between them. The CDR3 totals 8 residues. CDR3 coding DNA: TGTGCCAGCAGCTTACTGTTTTTT. Translated: CASSLLFF.

The gene calls are TRBV5-5 and TRBJ1-1; 7 bases line up with TRBD1. Unmatched junction bases numbered 5, after V lost 4 bases and J lost 8 bases. The CDR3 totals 12 residues. Germline CDR1 is SGHKS and CDR2 is YYEKEE (reference sequence). The chain's CDR3 is CASSPQGIEAFF. CDR3 coding DNA: TGTGCCAGCAGCCCACAGGGGATCGAAGCTTTCTTT.

This chain connects TRBV14 to TRBJ1-1, with D possibly being TRBD1 (5 bases). CDR3 size: 15 residues. The V end was cut by 8 bases, the J end by 3 bases, with 19 bases between. CDR1 SGHDN and CDR2 FVKESK come from the germline V gene. The CDR3 spells CASSPKWGVDTEAFF. CDR3 sequence (DNA): TGTGCCAGCTCCCCGAAGTGGGGGGTAGACACTGAAGCTTTCTTT.

The chain links TRBV7-2 to TRBJ2-7; TRBD1 matches 8 bases. After removal of 4 bases from V and 4 bases from J, the junction contained 9 bases not matched to a gene. The CDR3 is 15 amino acids. The V gene's germline CDR1 is SGHTA and CDR2 FQGNSA. The CDR3 DNA reads TGTGCCAGCAGCTGGGCCCCAGGGGGCGCTTACGAGCAGTACTTC. Translation: CASSWAPGGAYEQYF.

This clonotype was seen only a few times. J is TRBJ1-5 and V is TRBV6-1, with D hard to call. The CDR3 spans 12 residues. Germline V lookup: CDR1 MNHNS, CDR2 SASEGT. With 6 bases removed from V and 7 bases from J, the gap between germline ends came to 10 bases. In DNA form, the CDR3 reads TGTGCCAGCAGCAATTTTCAGCAGCCCCAGCATTTT. This encodes CASSNFQQPQHF.

The V call is TRBV12-3 or TRBV12-4, the J call TRBJ1-1; 7 nucleotides line up with TRBD1. The CDR3 has 16 residues. V was pared by 6 bases and J by 1 base, with 11 bases of the junction left unmatched. The DNA for the CDR3 is TGTGCCAGCAGCACCACCTTCGACAGGGCGAACACTGAAGCTTTCTTT. It codes for CASSTTFDRANTEAFF.

This clonotype came up many times. The rearrangement uses TRBV24-1 and TRBJ2-5; 14 nucleotides line up with TRBD2. In germline, CDR1 is KGHDR, CDR2 SFDVKD. J was trimmed by 3 bases and V by 5 bases; bases with no gene match: 4. CDR3 size: 16 residues. CDR3 residues: CATSATSGRDKETQYF. In DNA, the CDR3 is TGTGCCACCAGTGCGACTAGCGGGAGGGATAAAGAGACCCAGTACTTC.

The chain recombines TRBV4-3 with TRBJ1-1; D is ambiguous. Germline CDR1 and CDR2: LGHNA and YSLEER. Trimming took 0 bases from V and 1 from J, leaving 6 bases between them. The length of the CDR3 is 14 residues. CDR3 coding DNA: TGCGCCAGCAGCCAAGAGGATAAGAACACTGAAGCTTTCTTT. Protein: CASSQEDKNTEAFF.

In its sample, this clonotype was seen a few times. As DNA, the CDR3 is TGTGCCGTACGAACGGGGATTTCGAACACTGAAGCTTTCTTT. Amino acids: CAVRTGISNTEAFF. The V gene is TRBV12-3 or TRBV12-4, the J gene TRBJ1-1; D is unresolved. The CDR3 spans 14 residues. V was pared by 11 bases and J by 1 base, with 17 bases between.

In this sample, this clonotype turned up many times. This chain uses TRBV7-8 with TRBJ2-7; possible D gene TRBD2, 6 bases. Germline V gene sequence: CDR1 SGHVS, CDR2 FQNEAQ. This CDR3 region has 14 residues. V was shortened by 1 base and J by 6 bases, with 13 bases between the two germline ends. The CDR3 DNA follows: TGTGCCAGCAGCTTAGGTGGAGGGGAGGTCGAGCAGTACTTC. Translation: CASSLGGGEVEQYF.

The chain links TRBV6-5 to TRBJ1-3; D is ambiguous. With 6 bases removed from V and 0 bases from J, the gap between germline ends came to 9 bases. Per germline, CDR1 MNHEY and CDR2 SVGAGI. This CDR3 comprises 14 residues. The CDR3 region is CASRSPSSGNTIYF. DNA for the CDR3: TGTGCCAGCAGGAGCCCAAGCTCTGGAAACACCATATATTTT.

This clonotype occurred a few times. V and J are TRBV12-3 or TRBV12-4 and TRBJ2-5, with 9 nucleotides matching TRBD2. This CDR3 comprises 15 residues. V shed 3 bases and J 5 bases; nucleotides not matched to a gene: 7. In DNA, the CDR3 is TGTGCCAGCAGTTTTGTAGCGGGAGTTGGCGAGACCCAGTACTTC. Protein product: CASSFVAGVGETQYF.

This clonotype appeared many times. Relative to the germline gene, one junction end is altered; a read error may explain this. The chain recombines TRBV6-6 with TRBJ2-2, with D hard to call. The CDR3 loop spans 12 amino acids. Germline CDR1 and CDR2: MNHNY and SVGAGI (reference sequence). The CDR3 spells CASSYSDGELFF. CDR3 in DNA: TGCGCCAGCAGCTACTCTGACGGGGAGCTGTTTTTT.

As to this clonotype: This may be a read error: a much more frequent sequence differs by one nucleotide. The V call is TRBV6-1, the J call TRBJ1-1, with a weak D call TRBD1 (5 bases). The germline gives CDR1 MNHNS, CDR2 SASEGT. The V end lost 7 bases, the J end lost 0 bases, and 9 bases lay between the germline ends. CDR3 length equals 13 residues. This CDR3 is CASMGGLNTEAFF. CDR3 DNA: TGTGCCAGCATGGGGGGTTTGAACACTGAAGCTTTCTTT.